The clone carrying this T cell receptor beta chain was recorded only once. This record belongs to a study of CD8+ T cells in alopecia areata. Isolation of CD4+ and CD8+ T cells from PBMCs was achieved by sorting. Sequencing relied on a cDNA template that was reverse transcribed from extracted RNA. Produced via immunoSEQ multiplex PCR; TCRdb's table is partial and in-frame only. Among 130,000 to 150,000 clones listed, about two thirds were seen once. Trimming removed 5 bases from V and 6 bases from J, with 15 bases in between. The CDR3 spans 14 residues. CDR1 and CDR2 from the germline V gene are SGHDT and YYEEEE.

Sequencing was done on a sample of CD8+ T cells sorted from blood. The clonotype originates from a human donor in good health. The chain couples TRBV5-6 to TRBJ2-1; the D is unclear. CDR3 region: CASRGTPVFNEQFF. The CDR3 bases are TGTGCCAGCAGGGGAACACCAGTTTTCAATGAGCAGTTCTTC.